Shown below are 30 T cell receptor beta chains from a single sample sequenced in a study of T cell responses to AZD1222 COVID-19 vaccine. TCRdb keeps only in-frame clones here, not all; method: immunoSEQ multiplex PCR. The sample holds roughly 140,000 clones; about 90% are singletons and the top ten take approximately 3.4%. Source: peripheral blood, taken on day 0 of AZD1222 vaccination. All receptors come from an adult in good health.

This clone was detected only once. The CDR3: CASGQVVDTGELFF. In DNA, the CDR3 is TGCGCCAGCGGACAGGTGGTTGACACCGGGGAGCTGTTTTTT. This chain uses TRBV5-1 with TRBJ2-2; 7 nucleotides line up with TRBD1. This CDR3 has 14 amino acids. The V and J ends lost 7 bases and 3 bases, in that order; junction bases with no gene match: 6. Per germline, CDR1 SGHRS and CDR2 YFSETQ.

Here the CDR3 DNA reads TGTGCCAGCAGCCTCGACACTGAAGCTTTCTTT. Translating gives CASSLDTEAFF. The V gene is TRBV3-1 (or the pseudogene TRBV3-2), the J gene TRBJ1-1; no reliable D call. The CDR3 loop spans 11 amino acids. The V gene lost 4 bases and the J gene lost 3 bases, with 3 bases spanning the gap. The germline V gene has CDR1 LGHDT and CDR2 YNNKEL (reference sequence).

CDR3 bases: TGCAGTGCAAGTACAGGTAATCAGCCCCAGCATTTT. Its translation is CSASTGNQPQHF. V and J are TRBV20-1 and TRBJ1-5; tentatively, D is TRBD1 (5 bases). The germline V gene has CDR1 DFQATT and CDR2 SNEGSKA (reference sequence). V dropped 6 bases and J dropped 4 bases, with 10 bases sitting between them. The CDR3 is 12 residues long.

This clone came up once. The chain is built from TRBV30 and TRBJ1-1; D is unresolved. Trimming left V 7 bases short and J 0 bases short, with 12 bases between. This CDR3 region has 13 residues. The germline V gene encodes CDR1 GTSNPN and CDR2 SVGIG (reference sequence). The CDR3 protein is CASSWTLNTEAFF. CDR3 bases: TGTGCCTCCTCCTGGACCTTGAACACTGAAGCTTTCTTT.

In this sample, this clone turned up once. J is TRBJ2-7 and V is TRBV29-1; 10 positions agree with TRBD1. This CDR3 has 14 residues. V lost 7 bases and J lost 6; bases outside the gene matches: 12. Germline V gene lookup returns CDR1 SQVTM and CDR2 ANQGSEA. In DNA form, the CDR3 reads TGCAGCGCAGGGAGAGGGGACAGGGGTGGCGAGCAGTACTTC. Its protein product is CSAGRGDRGGEQYF.

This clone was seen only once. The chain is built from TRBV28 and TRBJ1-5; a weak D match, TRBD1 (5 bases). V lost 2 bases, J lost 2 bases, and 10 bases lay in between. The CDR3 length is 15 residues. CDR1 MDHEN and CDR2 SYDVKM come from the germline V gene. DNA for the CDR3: TGTGCCAGCAGTTTACAGGGTTTAGGCAATCAGCCCCAGCATTTT. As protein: CASSLQGLGNQPQHF.

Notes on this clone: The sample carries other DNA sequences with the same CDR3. CDR3 DNA: TGTGCCTGGAGTAACGGCGGGAACACTGAAGCTTTCTTT. Amino acid sequence: CAWSNGGNTEAFF. V usage is TRBV30 and J usage is TRBJ1-1; no firm D call. V lost 2 bases and J lost 1, with 8 bases in between. Germline V gives CDR1 GTSNPN, CDR2 SVGIG (reference sequence). This CDR3 region has 13 residues.

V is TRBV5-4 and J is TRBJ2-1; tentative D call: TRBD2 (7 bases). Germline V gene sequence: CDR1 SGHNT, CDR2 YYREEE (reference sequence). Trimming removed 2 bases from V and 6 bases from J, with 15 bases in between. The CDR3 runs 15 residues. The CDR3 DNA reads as TGTGCCAGCAGCTTTAAGGGGGGCGGGGGCAATGAGCAGTTCTTC. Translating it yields CASSFKGGGGNEQFF.

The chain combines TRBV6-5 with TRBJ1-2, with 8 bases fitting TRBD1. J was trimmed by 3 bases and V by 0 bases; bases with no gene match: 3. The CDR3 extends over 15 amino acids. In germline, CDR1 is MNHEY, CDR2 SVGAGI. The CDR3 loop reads CASSYSGTGDYGYTF. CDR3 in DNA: TGTGCCAGCAGTTACTCGGGGACAGGTGACTATGGCTACACCTTC.

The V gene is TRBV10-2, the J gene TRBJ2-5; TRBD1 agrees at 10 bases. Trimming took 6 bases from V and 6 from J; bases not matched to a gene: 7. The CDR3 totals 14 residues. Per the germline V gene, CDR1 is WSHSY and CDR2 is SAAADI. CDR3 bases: TGCGCCAGCAGCCCCCGACAGGGGGCCAAGACCCAGTACTTC. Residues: CASSPRQGAKTQYF.

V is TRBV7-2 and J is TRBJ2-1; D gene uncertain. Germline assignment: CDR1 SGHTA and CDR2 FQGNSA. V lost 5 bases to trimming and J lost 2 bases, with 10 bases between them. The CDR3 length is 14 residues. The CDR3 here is CASSLAGAYNEQFF. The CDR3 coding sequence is TGTGCCAGCAGCCTTGCTGGAGCCTACAATGAGCAGTTCTTC.

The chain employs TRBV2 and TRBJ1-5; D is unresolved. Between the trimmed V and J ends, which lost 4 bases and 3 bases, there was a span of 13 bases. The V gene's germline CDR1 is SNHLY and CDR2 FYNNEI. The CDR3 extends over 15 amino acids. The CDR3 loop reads CASSVWEAANQPQHF. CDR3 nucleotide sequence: TGTGCCAGCAGTGTCTGGGAAGCAGCCAATCAGCCCCAGCATTTT.

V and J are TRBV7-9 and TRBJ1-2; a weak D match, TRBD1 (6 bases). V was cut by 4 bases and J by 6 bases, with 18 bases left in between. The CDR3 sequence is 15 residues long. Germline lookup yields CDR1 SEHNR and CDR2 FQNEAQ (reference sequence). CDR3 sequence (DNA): TGTGCCAGCAGCTCGTTAAATACACAGGGAAATGGCTACACCTTC. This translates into CASSSLNTQGNGYTF.

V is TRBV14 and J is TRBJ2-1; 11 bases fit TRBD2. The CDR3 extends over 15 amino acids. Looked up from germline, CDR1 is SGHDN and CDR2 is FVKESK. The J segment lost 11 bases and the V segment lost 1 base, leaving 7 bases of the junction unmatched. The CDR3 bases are TGTGCCAGCAGCCAAGGACTAGCGGGAAGGAGCAAGCAGTTCTTC. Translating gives CASSQGLAGRSKQFF. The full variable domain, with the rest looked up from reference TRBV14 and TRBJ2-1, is EAGVTQFPSHSVIEKGQTVTLRCDPISGHDNLYWYRRVMGKEIKFLLHFVKESKQDESGMPNNRFLAERTGGTYSTLKVQPAELEDSGVYFCASSQGLAGRSKQFFGPGTRLTVL.

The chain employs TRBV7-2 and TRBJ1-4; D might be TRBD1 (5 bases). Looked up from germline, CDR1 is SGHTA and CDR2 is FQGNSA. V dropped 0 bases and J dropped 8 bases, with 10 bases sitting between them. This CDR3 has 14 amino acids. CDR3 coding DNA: TGTGCCAGCAGCTTAGCGGGGCTCGGCGAAAAACTGTTTTTT. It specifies CASSLAGLGEKLFF.

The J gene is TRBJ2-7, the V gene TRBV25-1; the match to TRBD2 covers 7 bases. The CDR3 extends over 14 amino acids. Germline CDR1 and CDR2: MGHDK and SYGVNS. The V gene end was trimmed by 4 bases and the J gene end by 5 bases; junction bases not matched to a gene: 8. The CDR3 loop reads CASSAGGISHEQYF. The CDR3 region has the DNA TGTGCCAGCAGTGCGGGAGGAATTTCCCACGAGCAGTACTTC.

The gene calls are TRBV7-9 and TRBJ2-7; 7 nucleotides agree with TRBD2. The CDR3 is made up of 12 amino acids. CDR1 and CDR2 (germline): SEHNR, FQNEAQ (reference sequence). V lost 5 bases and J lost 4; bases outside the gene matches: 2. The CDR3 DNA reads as TGTGCCAGCAGCGGGAGGGGTTACGAGCAGTACTTC. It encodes CASSGRGYEQYF.

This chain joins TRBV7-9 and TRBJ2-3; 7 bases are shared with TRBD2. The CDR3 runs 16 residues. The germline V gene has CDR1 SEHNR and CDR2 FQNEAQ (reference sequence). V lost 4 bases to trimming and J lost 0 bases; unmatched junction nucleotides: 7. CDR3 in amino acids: CASSSVGGSSTDTQYF. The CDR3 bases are TGTGCCAGCAGCTCTGTCGGCGGGAGTAGCACAGATACGCAGTATTTT. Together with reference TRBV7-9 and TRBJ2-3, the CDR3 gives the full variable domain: DTGVSQNPRHKITKRGQNVTFRCDPISEHNRLYWYRQTLGQGPEFLTYFQNEAQLEKSRLLSDRFSAERPKGSFSTLEIQRTEQGDSAMYLCASSSVGGSSTDTQYFGPGTRLTVL.

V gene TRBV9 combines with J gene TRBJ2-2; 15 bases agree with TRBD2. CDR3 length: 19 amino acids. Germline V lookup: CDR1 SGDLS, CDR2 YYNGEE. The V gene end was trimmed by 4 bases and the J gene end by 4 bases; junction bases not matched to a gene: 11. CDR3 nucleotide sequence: TGTGCCAGCAGCAAGATGCCGGGACTAGCGGGAGGAGTCACCGGGGAGCTGTTTTTT. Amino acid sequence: CASSKMPGLAGGVTGELFF.

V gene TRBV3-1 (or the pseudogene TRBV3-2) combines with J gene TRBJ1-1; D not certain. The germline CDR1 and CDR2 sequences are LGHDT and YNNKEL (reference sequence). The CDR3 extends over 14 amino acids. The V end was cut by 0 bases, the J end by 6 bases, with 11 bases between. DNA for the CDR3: TGTGCCAGCAGCCAAGAGGGGAGTTTGGCTGAAGCTTTCTTT. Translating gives CASSQEGSLAEAFF.

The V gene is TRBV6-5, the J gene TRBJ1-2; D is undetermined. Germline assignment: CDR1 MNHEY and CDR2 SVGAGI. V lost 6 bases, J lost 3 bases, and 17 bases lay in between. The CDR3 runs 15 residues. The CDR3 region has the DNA TGTGCCAGCAGCCTCGAGTTCGGGGTGTACTATGGCTACACCTTC. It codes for CASSLEFGVYYGYTF.

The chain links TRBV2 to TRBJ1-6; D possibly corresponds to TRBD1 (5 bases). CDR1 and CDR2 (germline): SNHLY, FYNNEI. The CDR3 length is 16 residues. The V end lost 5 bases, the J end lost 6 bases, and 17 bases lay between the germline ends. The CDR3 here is CASSSGAPPSNSPLHF. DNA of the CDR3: TGTGCCAGCAGTAGTGGGGCCCCTCCTAGTAATTCACCCCTCCACTTT.

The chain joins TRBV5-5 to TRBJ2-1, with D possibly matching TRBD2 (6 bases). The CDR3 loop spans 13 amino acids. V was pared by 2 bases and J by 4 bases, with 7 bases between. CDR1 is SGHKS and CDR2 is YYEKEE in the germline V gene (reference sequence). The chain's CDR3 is CASSFGTYNEQFF. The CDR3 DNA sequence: TGTGCCAGCAGCTTTGGGACTTACAATGAGCAGTTCTTC.

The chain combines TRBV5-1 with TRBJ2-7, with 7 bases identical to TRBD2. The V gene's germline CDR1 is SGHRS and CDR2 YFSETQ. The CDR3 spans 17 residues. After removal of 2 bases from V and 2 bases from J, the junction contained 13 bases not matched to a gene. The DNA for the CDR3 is TGCGCCAGCAGCTTCGCGGGAGACAAACTTAACCCCTACGAGCAGTACTTC. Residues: CASSFAGDKLNPYEQYF.

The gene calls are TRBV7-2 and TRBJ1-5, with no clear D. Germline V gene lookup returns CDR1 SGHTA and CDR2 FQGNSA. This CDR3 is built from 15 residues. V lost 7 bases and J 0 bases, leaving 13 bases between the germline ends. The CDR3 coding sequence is TGTGCCAGCACCGAATACTCTTCTAGCAATCAGCCCCAGCATTTT. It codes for CASTEYSSSNQPQHF.

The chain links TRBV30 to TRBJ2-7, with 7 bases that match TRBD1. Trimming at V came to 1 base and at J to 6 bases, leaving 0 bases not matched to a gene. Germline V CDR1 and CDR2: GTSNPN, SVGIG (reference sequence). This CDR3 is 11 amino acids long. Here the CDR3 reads CAWSEGAEQYF. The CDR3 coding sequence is TGTGCCTGGAGTGAGGGGGCCGAGCAGTACTTC.

The CDR3 reads CASSQANRAQYF. CDR3 nucleotide sequence: TGCGCCAGCAGCCAAGCGAATAGGGCCCAGTACTTC. This chain links TRBV4-1 with TRBJ2-5, with D hard to call. V lost 1 base and J lost 9, with 9 bases in between. Per the germline V gene, CDR1 is MGHRA and CDR2 is YSYEKL. CDR3 length: 12 amino acids.

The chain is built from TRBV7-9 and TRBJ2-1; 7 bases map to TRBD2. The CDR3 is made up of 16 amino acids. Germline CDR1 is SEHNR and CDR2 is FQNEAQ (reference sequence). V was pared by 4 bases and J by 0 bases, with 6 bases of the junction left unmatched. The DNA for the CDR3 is TGTGCCAGCAGCTCGGGGGGATGGAGCTCCTACAATGAGCAGTTCTTC. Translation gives CASSSGGWSSYNEQFF. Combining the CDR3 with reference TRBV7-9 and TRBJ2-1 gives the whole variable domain DTGVSQNPRHKITKRGQNVTFRCDPISEHNRLYWYRQTLGQGPEFLTYFQNEAQLEKSRLLSDRFSAERPKGSFSTLEIQRTEQGDSAMYLCASSSGGWSSYNEQFFGPGTRLTVL.

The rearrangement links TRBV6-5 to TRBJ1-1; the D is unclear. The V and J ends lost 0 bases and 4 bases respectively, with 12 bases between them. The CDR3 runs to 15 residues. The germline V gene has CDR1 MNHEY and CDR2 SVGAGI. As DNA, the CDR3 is TGTGCCAGCAGTTACTCTTTGGGGAGTGGCACTGAAGCTTTCTTT. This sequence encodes CASSYSLGSGTEAFF.

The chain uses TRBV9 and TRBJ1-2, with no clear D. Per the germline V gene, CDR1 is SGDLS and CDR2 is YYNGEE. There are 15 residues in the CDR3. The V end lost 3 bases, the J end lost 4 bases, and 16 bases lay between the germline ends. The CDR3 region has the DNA TGTGCCAGCAGCGCGGGGAGCAGGTCTTTCTATGGCTACACCTTC. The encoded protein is CASSAGSRSFYGYTF.